The 3 T cell receptor beta chains given below trace back to one sample, sequenced in a study of TIL therapy for anti-PD-1-resistant metastatic lung cancer. The libraries were made with immunoSEQ v3. Profiled with immunoSEQ multiplex PCR; TCRdb holds only in-frame clones, not every one. The table lists roughly 9,800 clones, 55% to 70% of them singletons, with over 9% in the top ten. Time point meaning: pre-treatment sample, taken before nivolumab and TIL therapy. The tumor samples were excised metastases, mostly pleural nodules or supraclavicular lymph nodes. This material consisted of tumor tissue, taken at baseline. Source of these receptors: a person aged 30 to 80 with non-small cell lung cancer.

The sample holds a few counts of this clone. CDR3 nucleotide sequence: TGCGCCAGCAGCCAAGTTTATGGGCAGGGAGATTTGTATGGCTACACCTTC. It translates to CASSQVYGQGDLYGYTF. The chain joins TRBV4-1 to TRBJ1-2; the D gene is possibly TRBD1 (5 bases). The CDR3 spans 17 residues. Germline V gives CDR1 MGHRA, CDR2 YSYEKL. Trimming pared 1 base from V and 5 bases from J, leaving 20 bases between.

The rearrangement links TRBV4-3 to TRBJ2-5, with TRBD2 matching 7 bases. With V trimmed by 1 base and J by 5 bases, 4 bases remained unmatched. The CDR3 runs 14 residues. In germline, CDR1 is LGHNA, CDR2 YSLEER. This chain's CDR3 is CASSQGGGVETQYF. DNA for the CDR3: TGCGCCAGCAGCCAAGGGGGAGGGGTCGAGACCCAGTACTTC.

This chain uses TRBV5-1 with TRBJ1-4; D is uncertain. This CDR3 spans 14 amino acids. Trimming left V 2 bases short and J 3 bases short, with 8 bases between. The V gene's germline CDR1 is SGHRS and CDR2 YFSETQ. In nucleotides, the CDR3 is TGCGCCAGCAGCTTCTCGGACCCTAATGAAAAACTGTTTTTT. This sequence encodes CASSFSDPNEKLFF. Drawing the rest from reference TRBV5-1 and TRBJ1-4, the complete variable domain is KAGVTQTPRYLIKTRGQQVTLSCSPISGHRSVSWYQQTPGQGLQFLFEYFSETQRNKGNFPGRFSGRQFSNSRSEMNVSTLELGDSALYLCASSFSDPNEKLFFGSGTQLSVL.